Presented here are 24 T cell receptor beta chains from one specimen sequenced in a study of blood T cell repertoires in COVID-19. Clones were read by immunoSEQ multiplex PCR, and TCRdb kept only the in-frame ones, dropping some. The data show 200,000 to 250,000 clones, roughly four fifths seen once. What was sequenced was peripheral blood. The receptors derive from a woman older than 75 with COVID-19, enrolled during active disease.

The rearrangement links TRBV5-1 to TRBJ1-1, with D unclear. CDR3 length: 13 residues. The V and J ends lost 4 bases and 1 base respectively, with 8 bases between them. CDR1 is SGHRS, CDR2 YFSETQ, per germline. CDR3 nucleotides: TGCGCCAGCAGCGTGCGGGAGAACACTGAAGCTTTCTTT. It yields the protein CASSVRENTEAFF.

This chain uses TRBV5-1 with TRBJ1-1; D not resolved. The V and J ends lost 0 bases and 1 base respectively, with 13 bases between them. CDR1 and CDR2 from the germline V gene are SGHRS and YFSETQ. The CDR3 is 16 residues long. CDR3 in DNA: TGCGCCAGCAGCTTGGCCGGGGTTGGATCGAACACTGAAGCTTTCTTT. Its translation is CASSLAGVGSNTEAFF.

This chain connects TRBV29-1 to TRBJ2-1; TRBD1 agrees at 7 bases. The CDR3 extends over 13 amino acids. In germline, CDR1 is SQVTM, CDR2 ANQGSEA. With 7 bases clipped from V and 0 bases from J, the junction kept 3 bases outside the gene matches. The CDR3 spells CSGQGSSYNEQFF. CDR3 nucleotide sequence: TGCAGCGGACAGGGTAGCTCCTACAATGAGCAGTTCTTC.

In its sample, this clone was seen once. Other DNA sequences from this sample encode an identical CDR3 as well. The chain combines TRBV19 with TRBJ1-2, with D tentatively TRBD1 (5 bases). Looked up from germline, CDR1 is LNHDA and CDR2 is SQIVND (reference sequence). Between the trimmed V and J ends, which lost 4 bases and 0 bases, there was a span of 9 bases. The CDR3 is made up of 14 amino acids. In nucleotides, the CDR3 is TGTGCCAGTAGTAGGGGCGGAGCTAACTATGGCTACACCTTC. This translates into CASSRGGANYGYTF. The full variable domain, completed using reference TRBV19 and TRBJ1-2, is DGGITQSPKYLFRKEGQNVTLSCEQNLNHDAMYWYRQDPGQGLRLIYYSQIVNDFQKGDIAEGYSVSREKKESFPLTVTSAQKNPTAFYLCASSRGGANYGYTFGSGTRLTVV.

The rearrangement joins TRBV18 to TRBJ2-5, with D perhaps TRBD2 (7 bases). Looked up from germline, CDR1 is KGHSH and CDR2 is LQKENI. V was cut by 4 bases and J by 4 bases, with 19 bases left in between. This CDR3 spans 16 amino acids. The CDR3 sequence is CASSRSIGGAGETQYF. The DNA for the CDR3 is TGTGCCAGCTCACGAAGCATTGGGGGGGCCGGAGAGACCCAGTACTTC.

The chain combines TRBV19 with TRBJ2-2; D remains ambiguous. Germline CDR1 reads LNHDA; CDR2 reads SQIVND (reference sequence). Trimming pared 0 bases from V and 4 bases from J, leaving 6 bases between. This CDR3 region has 14 residues. The CDR3 here is CASSIEAVTGELFF. The CDR3 DNA follows: TGTGCCAGTAGTATAGAGGCGGTCACCGGGGAGCTGTTTTTT.

The chain links TRBV6-5 to TRBJ1-5; D not certain. CDR1 MNHEY and CDR2 SVGAGI come from the germline V gene. CDR3 size: 12 residues. The CDR3 sequence: CSSGRVGQPQHF. CDR3 in DNA: TGTTCCTCGGGGAGGGTGGGTCAGCCCCAGCATTTT.

This chain links TRBV7-2 with TRBJ1-6; D is ambiguous. The CDR3 loop spans 14 amino acids. The V end was cut by 6 bases, the J end by 7 bases, with 13 bases between. CDR1 is SGHTA and CDR2 is FQGNSA in the germline V gene. The CDR3 reads CASRGGGKNSPLHF. The DNA for the CDR3 is TGTGCCAGCAGGGGTGGAGGGAAAAATTCACCCCTCCACTTT.

The chain couples TRBV28 to TRBJ1-3; no firm D call. The CDR3 totals 12 residues. V dropped 5 bases and J dropped 4 bases, with 6 bases sitting between them. Germline CDR1 is MDHEN and CDR2 is SYDVKM. CDR3 protein: CASSHAGNTIYF. The CDR3 DNA follows: TGTGCCAGCAGTCACGCGGGAAACACCATATATTTT.

This clone turned up a few times. This sequence joins TRBV9 and TRBJ2-5; TRBD2 is a possible D gene (6 bases). Germline assignment: CDR1 SGDLS and CDR2 YYNGEE. V was cut by 4 bases and J by 3 bases, with 16 bases left in between. The CDR3 contains 15 residues. The CDR3 DNA sequence: TGTGCCAGCAGCCCACTGGAGGGCGCCAAAGAGACCCAGTACTTC. Amino acids: CASSPLEGAKETQYF.

This clone was counted once. The V call is TRBV28, the J call TRBJ1-2; D may be TRBD1 (6 bases). The CDR3 loop spans 12 amino acids. Trimming shortened V by 4 bases and J by 8 bases, and 11 bases separated the two germline ends. Germline loops: CDR1 MDHEN, CDR2 SYDVKM. The CDR3 DNA is TGTGCCAGCAGTTCGTCAGGGGTAGGCTACACCTTC. Translating gives CASSSSGVGYTF.

In the case of this clone: In the same sample, other DNA sequences code for this CDR3. J is TRBJ1-5 and V is TRBV18; D might be TRBD1 (5 bases). Germline CDR1 is KGHSH and CDR2 is LQKENI. This CDR3 spans 13 amino acids. Between the trimmed V and J ends, which lost 2 bases and 5 bases, there was a span of 7 bases. The CDR3 protein is CASSPAGDQPQHF. In DNA form, the CDR3 reads TGTGCCAGCTCACCAGCGGGGGATCAGCCCCAGCATTTT. Variable domain in full (rest from reference TRBV18 and TRBJ1-5): NAGVMQNPRHLVRRRGQEARLRCSPMKGHSHVYWYRQLPEEGLKFMVYLQKENIIDESGMPKERFSAEFPKEGPSILRIQQVVRGDSAAYFCASSPAGDQPQHFGDGTRLSIL.

Only a few counts were recorded for this clone. The chain joins TRBV18 to TRBJ1-1; D ambiguous. This CDR3 comprises 15 residues. CDR1 and CDR2 (germline): KGHSH, LQKENI. The V gene lost 0 bases and the J gene lost 4 bases, with 12 bases spanning the gap. CDR3 coding DNA: TGTGCCAGCTCACCACCACTTGCTTTGAGCACTGAAGCTTTCTTT. Protein: CASSPPLALSTEAFF.

The rearrangement joins TRBV19 to TRBJ1-1; unclear D gene. The germline CDR1 and CDR2 sequences are LNHDA and SQIVND (reference sequence). Trimming left V 3 bases short and J 0 bases short, with 11 bases between. This CDR3 comprises 15 residues. CDR3 in DNA: TGTGCCAGTAGTATGCGGATGTCCATGAACACTGAAGCTTTCTTT. It translates to CASSMRMSMNTEAFF.

This sequence joins TRBV7-2 and TRBJ1-2; 9 nucleotides match TRBD1. CDR3 length equals 12 residues. The J segment lost 6 bases and the V segment lost 4 bases, leaving 0 bases of the junction unmatched. Germline V lookup: CDR1 SGHTA, CDR2 FQGNSA. CDR3 sequence: CASSWTGDGYTF. The DNA for the CDR3 is TGTGCCAGCAGCTGGACAGGGGATGGCTACACCTTC.

The chain recombines TRBV2 with TRBJ2-1; 12 bases agree with TRBD2. This CDR3 has 12 residues. J gave up 12 bases and V 4 bases, and 1 base lay outside the gene matches. Germline loops: CDR1 SNHLY, CDR2 FYNNEI. The CDR3 DNA reads TGTGCCAGCAGTGGACTAGCGGGAGCGCAGTTCTTC. Its translation: CASSGLAGAQFF.

This chain joins TRBV19 and TRBJ2-3; 7 bases match TRBD2. The CDR3 length is 15 residues. V was clipped by 5 bases and J by 2 bases; unmatched bases: 7. Germline CDR1 and CDR2: LNHDA and SQIVND (reference sequence). The CDR3 protein is CASSEASGFTDTQYF. The CDR3 DNA follows: TGTGCCAGTAGTGAAGCTAGCGGTTTCACAGATACGCAGTATTTT.

This CDR3 is CASSVGGANYGYTF. The CDR3 DNA sequence: TGTGCCAGCAGCGTGGGGGGGGCTAACTATGGCTACACCTTC. The chain has TRBV5-4 and TRBJ1-2; D perhaps matches TRBD1 (5 bases). This CDR3 is built from 14 residues. V lost 4 bases to trimming and J lost 0 bases, with 10 bases between them. CDR1 is SGHNT and CDR2 is YYREEE in the germline V gene (reference sequence).

Concerning this clone: Other DNA sequences in this specimen translate into the identical CDR3. J is TRBJ1-1 and V is TRBV7-9; the D gene is possibly TRBD1 (6 bases). The V end lost 1 base, the J end lost 5 bases, and 11 bases lay between the germline ends. CDR1 is SEHNR, CDR2 FQNEAQ, per germline (reference sequence). This CDR3 contains 14 residues. The CDR3 region is CASSLVGGLTEAFF. CDR3 DNA sequence: TGTGCCAGCAGCTTAGTTGGGGGCTTGACTGAAGCTTTCTTT.

CDR3 DNA: TGTGCCAGCAGCCAAGACTCTTCGTCCGGCGGTCCCCAGCATTTT. Protein: CASSQDSSSGGPQHF. The V gene is TRBV3-1 (or the pseudogene TRBV3-2), the J gene TRBJ1-5; D unresolved. The CDR3 spans 15 residues. V lost 0 bases and J lost 10, with 16 bases in between. The germline V gene encodes CDR1 LGHDT and CDR2 YNNKEL (reference sequence).

This chain uses TRBV7-8 with TRBJ2-1, with 12 bases fitting TRBD2. The germline V gene has CDR1 SGHVS and CDR2 FQNEAQ. This CDR3 spans 17 amino acids. Unmatched junction bases numbered 7, after V lost 3 bases and J lost 4 bases. The CDR3 here is CASSFQGLAGRYNEQFF. The CDR3 DNA follows: TGTGCCAGCAGCTTCCAAGGACTAGCGGGACGGTACAATGAGCAGTTCTTC.

This clone has just a few counts. V usage is TRBV4-2 and J usage is TRBJ1-1, with 11 bases identical to TRBD1. V was clipped by 2 bases and J by 5 bases; unmatched bases: 10. This CDR3 has 17 residues. The germline V gene has CDR1 LGHNA and CDR2 YNFKEQ. The CDR3 nucleotides read TGTGCCAGCAGCCAACCTCAAAGAGGGACAGGGGGAACTGAAGCTTTCTTT. Its translation: CASSQPQRGTGGTEAFF.

The chain joins TRBV19 to TRBJ2-2; possibly TRBD2 for D (5 bases). CDR1 is LNHDA and CDR2 is SQIVND in the germline V gene (reference sequence). The CDR3 is 15 residues long. Trimming left V 6 bases short and J 5 bases short, with 16 bases between. The CDR3 DNA follows: TGTGCCAGTAGCCCCAGCGGCCGGGGAACCGGGGAGCTGTTTTTT. This codes for CASSPSGRGTGELFF. Full variable domain (outside the CDR3, taken from reference TRBV19 and TRBJ2-2): DGGITQSPKYLFRKEGQNVTLSCEQNLNHDAMYWYRQDPGQGLRLIYYSQIVNDFQKGDIAEGYSVSREKKESFPLTVTSAQKNPTAFYLCASSPSGRGTGELFFGEGSRLTVL.

The chain is built from TRBV3-1 (or the pseudogene TRBV3-2) and TRBJ1-5; D call uncertain. Per germline, CDR1 LGHDT and CDR2 YNNKEL (reference sequence). The CDR3 length is 12 residues. Trimming removed 4 bases at V and 2 bases at J, with 3 bases between. The CDR3 sequence is CASSPGNQPQHF. CDR3 in DNA: TGTGCCAGCAGCCCCGGCAATCAGCCCCAGCATTTT.